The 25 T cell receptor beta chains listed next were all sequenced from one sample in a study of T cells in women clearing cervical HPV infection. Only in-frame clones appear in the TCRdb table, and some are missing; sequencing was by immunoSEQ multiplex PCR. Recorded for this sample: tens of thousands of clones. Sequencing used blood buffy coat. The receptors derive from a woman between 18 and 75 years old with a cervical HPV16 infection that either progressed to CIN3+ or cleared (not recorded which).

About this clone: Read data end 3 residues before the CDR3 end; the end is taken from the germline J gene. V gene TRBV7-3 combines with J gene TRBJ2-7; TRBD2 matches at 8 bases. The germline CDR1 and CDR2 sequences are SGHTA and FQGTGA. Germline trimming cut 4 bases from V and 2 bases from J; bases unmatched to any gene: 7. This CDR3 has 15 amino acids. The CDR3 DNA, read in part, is TGTGCCAGCAGCTGGGACGGGGGGGCCGCCTACGAG. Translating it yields CASSWDGGAAYE. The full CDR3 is CASSWDGGAAYEQYF.

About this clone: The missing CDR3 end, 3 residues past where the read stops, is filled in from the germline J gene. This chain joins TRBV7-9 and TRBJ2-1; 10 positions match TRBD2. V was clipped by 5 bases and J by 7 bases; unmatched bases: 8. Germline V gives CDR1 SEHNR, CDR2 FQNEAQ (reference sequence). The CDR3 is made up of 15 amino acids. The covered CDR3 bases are TGTGCCAGCAGCAAACTAGCGGGGCCTCGGAATGAG. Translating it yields CASSKLAGPRNE. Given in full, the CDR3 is CASSKLAGPRNEQFF.

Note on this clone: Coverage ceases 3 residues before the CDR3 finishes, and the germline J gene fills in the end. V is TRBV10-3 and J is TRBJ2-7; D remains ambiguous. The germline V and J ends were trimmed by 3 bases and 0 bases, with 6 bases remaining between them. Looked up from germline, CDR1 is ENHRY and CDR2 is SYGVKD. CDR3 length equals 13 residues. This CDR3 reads CAISDPISYEQYF. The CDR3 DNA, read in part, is TGTGCCATCAGTGACCCCATCTCCTACGAG.

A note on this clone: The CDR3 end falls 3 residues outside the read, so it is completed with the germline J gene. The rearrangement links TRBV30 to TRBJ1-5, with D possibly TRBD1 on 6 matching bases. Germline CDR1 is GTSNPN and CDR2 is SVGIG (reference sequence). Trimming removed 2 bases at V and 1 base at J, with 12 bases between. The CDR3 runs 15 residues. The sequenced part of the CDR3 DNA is TGTGCCTGGAGTACGGGGGGCAGGAGCAATCAGCCC. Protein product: CAWSTGGRSNQP. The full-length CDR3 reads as CAWSTGGRSNQPQHF.

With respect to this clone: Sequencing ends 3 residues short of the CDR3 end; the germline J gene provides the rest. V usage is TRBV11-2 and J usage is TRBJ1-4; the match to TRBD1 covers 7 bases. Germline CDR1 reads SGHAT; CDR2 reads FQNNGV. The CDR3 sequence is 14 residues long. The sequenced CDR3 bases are TGTGCCAGCGGATCTGACAGGGTCGATTCACCA. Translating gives CASGSDRVDSP. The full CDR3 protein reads CASGSDRVDSPLFF. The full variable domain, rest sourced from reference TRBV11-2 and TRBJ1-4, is EAGVAQSPRYKIIEKRQSVAFWCNPISGHATLYWYQQILGQGPKLLIQFQNNGVVDDSQLPKDRFSAERLKGVDSTLKIQPAKLEDSAVYLCASGSDRVDSPLFFGSGTQLSVL.

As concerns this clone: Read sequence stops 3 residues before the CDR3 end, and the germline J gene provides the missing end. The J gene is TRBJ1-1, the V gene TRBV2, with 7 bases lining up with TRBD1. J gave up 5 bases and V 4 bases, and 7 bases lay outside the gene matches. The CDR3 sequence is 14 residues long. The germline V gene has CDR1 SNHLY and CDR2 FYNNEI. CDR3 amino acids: CASSADRVGTEAFF. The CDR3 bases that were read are TGTGCCAGCAGTGCTGACAGGGTAGGAACTGAA.

The chain's CDR3 is CASSEASWASRGGQPQYF. CDR3 DNA (partial): TGTGCCAGCAGTGAAGCTTCCTGGGCCTCCAGGGGCGGTCAGCCG. The V call is TRBV6-1, the J call TRBJ2-3, with a possible D match to TRBD1 (6 bases). The read comes to an end 3 residues before the CDR3 does, leaving the germline J gene to fill in the end. The germline V gene has CDR1 MNHNS and CDR2 SASEGT. The CDR3 sequence is 18 residues long.

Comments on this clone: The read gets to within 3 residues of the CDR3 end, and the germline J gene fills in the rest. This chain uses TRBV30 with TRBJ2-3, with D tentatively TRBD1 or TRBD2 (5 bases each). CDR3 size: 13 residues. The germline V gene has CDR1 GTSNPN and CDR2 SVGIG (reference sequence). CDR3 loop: CAWSVGRGETQYF. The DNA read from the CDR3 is TGTGCCTGGAGTGTCGGGCGAGGGGAGACG.

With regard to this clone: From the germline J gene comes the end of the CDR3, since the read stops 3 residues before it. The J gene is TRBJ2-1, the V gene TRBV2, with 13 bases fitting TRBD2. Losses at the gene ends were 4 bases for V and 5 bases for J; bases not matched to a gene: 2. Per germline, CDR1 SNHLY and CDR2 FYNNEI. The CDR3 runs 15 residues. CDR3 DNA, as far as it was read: TGTGCCAGCAGTGGGACTAGCGGGGGAGACAATGAG. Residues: CASSGTSGGDNE. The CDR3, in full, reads CASSGTSGGDNEQFF.

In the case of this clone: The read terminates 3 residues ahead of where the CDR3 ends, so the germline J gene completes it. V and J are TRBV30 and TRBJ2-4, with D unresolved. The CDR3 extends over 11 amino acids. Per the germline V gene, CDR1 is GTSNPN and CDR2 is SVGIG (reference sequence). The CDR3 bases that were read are TGTGCCTGGAGTCCAGGTTACGGT. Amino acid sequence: CAWSPGYG. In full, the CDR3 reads CAWSPGYGQYF.

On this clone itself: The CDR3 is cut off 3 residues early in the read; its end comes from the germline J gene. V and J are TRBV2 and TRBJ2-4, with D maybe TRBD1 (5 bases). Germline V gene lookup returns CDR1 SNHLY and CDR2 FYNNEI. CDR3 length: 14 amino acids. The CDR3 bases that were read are TGTGCCAGCAGTGAAAGACAGCTGGATCAGCCT. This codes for CASSERQLDQP. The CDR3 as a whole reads CASSERQLDQPQYF.

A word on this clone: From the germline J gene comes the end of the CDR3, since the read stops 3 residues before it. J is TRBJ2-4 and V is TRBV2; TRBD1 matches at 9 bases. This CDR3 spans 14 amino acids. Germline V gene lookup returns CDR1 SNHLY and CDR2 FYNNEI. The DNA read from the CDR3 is TGTGCCAGCAGTTCGGGACAGGGTCTAGGTGGT. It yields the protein CASSSGQGLGG. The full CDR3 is CASSSGQGLGGQYF. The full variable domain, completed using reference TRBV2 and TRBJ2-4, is EPEVTQTPSHQVTQMGQEVILRCVPISNHLYFYWYRQILGQKVEFLVSFYNNEISEKSEIFDDQFSVERPDGSNFTLKIRSTKLEDSAMYFCASSSGQGLGGQYFGAGTRLSVL.

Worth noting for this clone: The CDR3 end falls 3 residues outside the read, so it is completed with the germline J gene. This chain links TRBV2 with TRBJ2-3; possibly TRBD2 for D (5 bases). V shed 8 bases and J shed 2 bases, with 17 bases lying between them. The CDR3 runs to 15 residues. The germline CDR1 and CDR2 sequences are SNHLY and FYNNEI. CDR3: CASLGGGLSTDTQYF. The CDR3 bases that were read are TGTGCCAGCTTAGGAGGCGGGCTCTCCACAGATACG.

The CDR3 loop reads CASSGLATNEKLFF. The DNA read from the CDR3 is TGTGCCAGCAGCGGACTTGCAACTAATGAAAAA. The V call is TRBV3-1 (or the pseudogene TRBV3-2), the J call TRBJ1-4; D gene unclear. The read stops 3 residues short of the end of the CDR3; the missing end is completed from the germline J gene. There are 14 residues in the CDR3. With 5 bases removed from V and 0 bases from J, the gap between germline ends came to 7 bases. From germline, CDR1 is LGHDT and CDR2 YNNKEL (reference sequence).

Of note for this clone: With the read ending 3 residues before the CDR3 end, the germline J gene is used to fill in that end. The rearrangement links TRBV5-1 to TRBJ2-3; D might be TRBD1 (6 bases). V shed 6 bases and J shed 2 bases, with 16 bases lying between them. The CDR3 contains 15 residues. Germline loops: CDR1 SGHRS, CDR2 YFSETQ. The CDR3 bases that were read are TGCGCCAGCACCAGTATACGGACAGACACAGATACG. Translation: CASTSIRTDTDT. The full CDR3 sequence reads CASTSIRTDTDTQYF.

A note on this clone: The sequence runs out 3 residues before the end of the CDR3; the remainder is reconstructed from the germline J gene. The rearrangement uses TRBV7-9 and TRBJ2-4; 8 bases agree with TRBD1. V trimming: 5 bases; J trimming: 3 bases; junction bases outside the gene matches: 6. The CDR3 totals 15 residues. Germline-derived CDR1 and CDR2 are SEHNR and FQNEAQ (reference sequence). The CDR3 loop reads CASSDGQGIKNIQYF. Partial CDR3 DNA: TGTGCCAGCAGCGACGGACAGGGAATCAAAAACATT.

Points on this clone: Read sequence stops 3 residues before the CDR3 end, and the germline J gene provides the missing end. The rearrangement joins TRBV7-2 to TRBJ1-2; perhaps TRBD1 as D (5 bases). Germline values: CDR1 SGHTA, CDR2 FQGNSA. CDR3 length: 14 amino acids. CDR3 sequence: CASSPGTSEDDYTF. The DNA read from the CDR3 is TGTGCCAGCAGCCCCGGGACTAGCGAAGATGAC.

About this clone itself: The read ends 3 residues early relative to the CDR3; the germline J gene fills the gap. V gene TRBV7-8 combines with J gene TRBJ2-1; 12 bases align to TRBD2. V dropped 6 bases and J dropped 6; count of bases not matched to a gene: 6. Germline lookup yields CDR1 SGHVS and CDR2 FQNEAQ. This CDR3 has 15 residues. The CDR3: CASSTTSGGFNEQFF. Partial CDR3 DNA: TGTGCCAGCAGTACCACTAGCGGGGGGTTCAATGAG.

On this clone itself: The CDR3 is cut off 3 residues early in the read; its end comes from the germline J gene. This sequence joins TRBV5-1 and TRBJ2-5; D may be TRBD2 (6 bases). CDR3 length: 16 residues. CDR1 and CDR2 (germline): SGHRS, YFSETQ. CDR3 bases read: TGCGCCAGCAGCTTGGGGACTAAGAAGGTCGCAGATACC. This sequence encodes CASSLGTKKVADT. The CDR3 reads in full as CASSLGTKKVADTQYF.

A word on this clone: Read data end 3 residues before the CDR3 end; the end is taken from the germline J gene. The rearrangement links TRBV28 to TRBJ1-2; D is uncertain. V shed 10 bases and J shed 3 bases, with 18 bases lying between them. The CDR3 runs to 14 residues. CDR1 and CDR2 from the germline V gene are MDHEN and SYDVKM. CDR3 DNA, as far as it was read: TGTGCCACCCCCAGCGGGCTAGGCGACTATGGC. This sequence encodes CATPSGLGDYG. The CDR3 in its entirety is CATPSGLGDYGYTF.

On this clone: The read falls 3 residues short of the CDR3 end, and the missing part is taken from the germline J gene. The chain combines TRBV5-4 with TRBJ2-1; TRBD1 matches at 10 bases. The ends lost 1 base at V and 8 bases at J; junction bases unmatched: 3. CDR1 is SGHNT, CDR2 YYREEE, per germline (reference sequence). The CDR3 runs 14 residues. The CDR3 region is CASSLTGTGDEQFF. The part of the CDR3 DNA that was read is TGTGCCAGCAGCTTGACCGGGACAGGGGATGAG. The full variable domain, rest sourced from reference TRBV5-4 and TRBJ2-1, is ETGVTQSPTHLIKTRGQQVTLRCSSQSGHNTVSWYQQALGQGPQFIFQYYREEENGRGNFPPRFSGLQFPNYSSELNVNALELDDSALYLCASSLTGTGDEQFFGPGTRLTVL.

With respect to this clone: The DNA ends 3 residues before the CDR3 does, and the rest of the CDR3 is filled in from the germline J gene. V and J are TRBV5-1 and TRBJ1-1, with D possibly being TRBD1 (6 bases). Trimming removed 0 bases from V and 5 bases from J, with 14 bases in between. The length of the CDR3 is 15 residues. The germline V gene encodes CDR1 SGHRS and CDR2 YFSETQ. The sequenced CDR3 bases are TGCGCCAGCAGCTTGGGGGGCCAAAGGGGGACTGAA. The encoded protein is CASSLGGQRGTE. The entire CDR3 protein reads CASSLGGQRGTEAFF. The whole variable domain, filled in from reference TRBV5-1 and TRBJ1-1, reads KAGVTQTPRYLIKTRGQQVTLSCSPISGHRSVSWYQQTPGQGLQFLFEYFSETQRNKGNFPGRFSGRQFSNSRSEMNVSTLELGDSALYLCASSLGGQRGTEAFFGQGTRLTVV.

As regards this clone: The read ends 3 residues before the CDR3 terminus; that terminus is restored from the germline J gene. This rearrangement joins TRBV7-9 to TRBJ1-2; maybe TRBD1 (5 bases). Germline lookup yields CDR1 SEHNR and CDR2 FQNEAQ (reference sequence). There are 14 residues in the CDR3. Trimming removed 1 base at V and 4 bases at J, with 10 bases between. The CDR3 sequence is CASSLGSGLYGYTF. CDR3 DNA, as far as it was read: TGTGCCAGCAGCTTAGGATCAGGGCTCTATGGC.

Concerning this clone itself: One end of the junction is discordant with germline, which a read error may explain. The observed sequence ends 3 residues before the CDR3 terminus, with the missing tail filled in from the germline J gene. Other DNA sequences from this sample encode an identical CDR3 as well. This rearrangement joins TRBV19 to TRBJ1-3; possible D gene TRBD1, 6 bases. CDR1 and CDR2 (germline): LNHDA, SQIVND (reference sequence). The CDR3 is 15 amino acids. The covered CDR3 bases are TGTGCCAGTCAATACAACCGGGACACTGGAAACACG. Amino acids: CASQYNRDTGNT. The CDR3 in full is CASQYNRDTGNTIYF. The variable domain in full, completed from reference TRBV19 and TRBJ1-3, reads DGGITQSPKYLFRKEGQNVTLSCEQNLNHDAMYWYRQDPGQGLRLIYYSQIVNDFQKGDIAEGYSVSREKKESFPLTVTSAQKNPTAFYLCASQYNRDTGNTIYFGEGSWLTVV.

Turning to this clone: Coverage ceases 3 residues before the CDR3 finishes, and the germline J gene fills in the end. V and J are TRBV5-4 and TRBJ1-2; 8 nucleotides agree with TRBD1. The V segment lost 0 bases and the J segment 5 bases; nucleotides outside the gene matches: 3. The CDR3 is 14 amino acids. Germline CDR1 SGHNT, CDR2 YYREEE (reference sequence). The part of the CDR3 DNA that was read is TGTGCCAGCAGCTTGGACAGGGGGGTTTATGGC. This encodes CASSLDRGVYG. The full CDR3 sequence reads CASSLDRGVYGYTF.